Listed here are 25 T cell receptor beta chains from one sample, sequenced in a study of OX40 agonist ivuxolimab in advanced cancers. TCRdb keeps only in-frame clones here, not all; method: immunoSEQ multiplex PCR. The sample records tens of thousands of clones, approximately 88% being singletons. The specimen comprised CD4+ or CD8+ T cells sorted from blood, sampled in a trial of the OX40 agonist ivuxolimab. These receptors were obtained from an adult with an advanced solid tumor such as melanoma, head and neck, liver or kidney cancer.

V and J are TRBV7-2 and TRBJ1-6; no clear D gene. Germline V gene data show CDR1 as SGHTA and CDR2 as FQGNSA. The CDR3 consists of 13 residues. Between the trimmed V and J ends, which lost 4 bases and 10 bases, there was a span of 11 bases. The CDR3 spells CASSSPEESPLHF. In nucleotides, the CDR3 is TGTGCCAGCAGCTCCCCGGAAGAGTCACCCCTCCACTTT.

This chain uses TRBV29-1 with TRBJ2-7; perhaps TRBD1 as D (6 bases). Germline values: CDR1 SQVTM, CDR2 ANQGSEA. The CDR3 is 18 residues long. V gave up 3 bases and J gave up 3 bases, with 27 bases separating them. CDR3 bases: TGCAGCGTTGATTCGGGATACAGGGAAGGCCGCTTCGGCTACGAGCAGTACTTC. It yields the protein CSVDSGYREGRFGYEQYF.

Points on this clone: The germline gene is not matched at one end of the junction; a read error may be the cause. V is TRBV14 and J is TRBJ2-1, with TRBD2 matching 8 bases. The length of the CDR3 is 16 residues. Germline assignment: CDR1 SGHDN and CDR2 FVKESK. CDR3 region: CASSRIAMVAGYEPFF. The CDR3 coding sequence is TGTGCCAGCAGCCGGATAGCAATGGTAGCGGGATATGAGCCGTTCTTC.

V usage is TRBV7-9 and J usage is TRBJ1-1; D remains ambiguous. The length of the CDR3 is 13 residues. Trimming took 2 bases from V and 2 from J, leaving 6 bases between them. CDR1 is SEHNR, CDR2 FQNEAQ, per germline (reference sequence). This CDR3 reads CASSLFPNTEAFF. The CDR3 region has the DNA TGTGCCAGCAGCTTATTCCCTAACACTGAAGCTTTCTTT.

This chain uses TRBV5-1 with TRBJ2-3, with D maybe TRBD2 (7 bases). The CDR3 runs to 14 residues. Germline CDR1 reads SGHRS; CDR2 reads YFSETQ. The V and J ends lost 6 bases and 2 bases respectively, with 13 bases between them. As DNA, the CDR3 is TGCGCCAGCACAAGGGGGGGGCACACAGATACGCAGTATTTT. Protein sequence: CASTRGGHTDTQYF.

The table lists this clone with a count of one. The V call is TRBV30, the J call TRBJ2-7; weak D call: TRBD1 (5 bases). Germline CDR1 reads GTSNPN; CDR2 reads SVGIG (reference sequence). This CDR3 contains 14 residues. Trimming left V 0 bases short and J 0 bases short, with 9 bases between. This CDR3 reads CAWSVKGLSYEQYF. CDR3 in DNA: TGTGCCTGGAGTGTAAAGGGGCTCTCCTACGAGCAGTACTTC.

The chain joins TRBV5-6 to TRBJ1-6; the D gene is possibly TRBD1 (6 bases). V was pared by 4 bases and J by 6 bases, with 11 bases between. The CDR3 length is 14 residues. Germline lookup yields CDR1 SGHDT and CDR2 YYEEEE. Here the CDR3 DNA reads TGTGCCAGCAGCCGAACAGGGAGTAATTCACCCCTCCACTTT. It yields the protein CASSRTGSNSPLHF.

The chain combines TRBV6-4 with TRBJ2-1; D could derive from TRBD1 or TRBD2 (5 bases each). There are 13 residues in the CDR3. Trimming pared 1 base from V and 6 bases from J, leaving 7 bases between. Looked up from germline, CDR1 is MRHNA and CDR2 is SNTAGT. In DNA form, the CDR3 reads TGTGCCAGCAGTGACTGGGGACGCAATGAGCAGTTCTTC. As protein: CASSDWGRNEQFF.

CDR3 nucleotides: TGTGCCAGCAGTTTGCGAGGGGCGGCCTCCGGGGAGCTGTTTTTT. Residues: CASSLRGAASGELFF. The rearrangement uses TRBV28 and TRBJ2-2; the D call may be TRBD1 or TRBD2 (5 bases each). Germline CDR1 and CDR2: MDHEN and SYDVKM. Between the trimmed V and J ends, which lost 3 bases and 6 bases, there was a span of 14 bases. The CDR3 has 15 residues. The whole variable domain, remainder taken from reference TRBV28 and TRBJ2-2, is DVKVTQSSRYLVKRTGEKVFLECVQDMDHENMFWYRQDPGLGLRLIYFSYDVKMKEKGDIPEGYSVSREKKERFSLILESASTNQTSMYLCASSLRGAASGELFFGEGSRLTVL.

The CDR3 bases are TGTGCTAGTGGTTTGGTATACTCTGAAGCTTTCTTT. Its translation is CASGLVYSEAFF. The V and J genes are TRBV12-5 and TRBJ1-1; D not certain. CDR1 and CDR2 from the germline V gene are LGHNT and FRNRAP. The CDR3 consists of 12 residues. V was shortened by 0 bases and J by 6 bases, with 5 bases between the two germline ends. The full variable domain, rest sourced from reference TRBV12-5 and TRBJ1-1, is DARVTQTPRHKVTEMGQEVTMRCQPILGHNTVFWYRQTMMQGLELLAYFRNRAPLDDSGMPKDRFSAEMPDATLATLKIQPSEPRDSAVYFCASGLVYSEAFFGQGTRLTVV.

The CDR3 DNA follows: TGCAGCGTTGTCGGGGAGGTTAGCTCCTACGAGCAGTACTTC. Translating it yields CSVVGEVSSYEQYF. The gene calls are TRBV29-1 and TRBJ2-7; D may be TRBD2 (6 bases). Trimming shortened V by 4 bases and J by 0 bases, and 13 bases separated the two germline ends. The CDR3 runs 14 residues. Germline CDR1 and CDR2: SQVTM and ANQGSEA.

The CDR3 is CASSYTKNRADGYTF. In DNA, the CDR3 is TGTGCCAGCAGCTACACGAAAAACAGGGCGGATGGCTACACCTTC. The chain uses TRBV6-5 and TRBJ1-2; D perhaps matches TRBD1 (6 bases). Trimming removed 6 bases from V and 6 bases from J, with 20 bases in between. The V gene's germline CDR1 is MNHEY and CDR2 SVGAGI. The CDR3 contains 15 residues.

V gene TRBV9 combines with J gene TRBJ1-2; TRBD1 agrees at 7 bases. There are 16 residues in the CDR3. Unmatched junction bases numbered 11, after V lost 3 bases and J lost 3 bases. Germline CDR1 is SGDLS and CDR2 is YYNGEE. CDR3 coding DNA: TGTGCCAGCAGCGAGGGCAGCGAGGGGGCCTACTATGGCTACACCTTC. Protein: CASSEGSEGAYYGYTF.

The CDR3 loop reads CASSPLPTRDSYEQYF. The DNA of the CDR3 is TGTGCCAGCAGCCCTCTCCCAACCCGGGACAGCTACGAGCAGTACTTC. This chain joins TRBV7-2 and TRBJ2-7; 7 positions match TRBD1. The germline CDR1 and CDR2 sequences are SGHTA and FQGNSA. The J segment lost 3 bases and the V segment lost 5 bases, leaving 13 bases of the junction unmatched. CDR3 length: 16 residues.

This chain uses TRBV5-6 with TRBJ1-1; a possible D gene is TRBD1 (6 bases). The CDR3 has 17 residues. With 4 bases removed from V and 0 bases from J, the gap between germline ends came to 19 bases. The germline CDR1 and CDR2 sequences are SGHDT and YYEEEE. The CDR3 DNA is TGTGCCAGCAGCCTTGGACAGCAAGTAAGGATGAACACTGAAGCTTTCTTT. Its translation: CASSLGQQVRMNTEAFF.

This clone is labeled large (0.1 to 1%). The rearrangement joins TRBV25-1 to TRBJ2-7, with 7 nucleotides matching TRBD1. After removal of 7 bases from V and 1 base from J, the junction contained 4 bases not matched to a gene. Germline loops: CDR1 MGHDK, CDR2 SYGVNS. The CDR3 is made up of 13 amino acids. CDR3 bases: TGTGCCAGCACCGAGACAGGGTCCTACGAGCAGTACTTC. This translates into CASTETGSYEQYF.

This chain links TRBV5-1 with TRBJ2-7, with no clear D. Trimming pared 6 bases from V and 0 bases from J, leaving 13 bases between. There are 14 residues in the CDR3. The germline V gene has CDR1 SGHRS and CDR2 YFSETQ. The CDR3 bases are TGCGCCAGCACCCGGATCGGCTACTCCTACGAGCAGTACTTC. Amino acid sequence: CASTRIGYSYEQYF.

The CDR3 sequence: CASSFAGTNYGYTF. As DNA, the CDR3 is TGTGCCAGCAGCTTCGCCGGGACTAACTATGGCTACACCTTC. The rearrangement uses TRBV27 and TRBJ1-2; D is undetermined. V lost 6 bases, J lost 0 bases, and 11 bases lay in between. The CDR3 is 14 residues long. Germline loops: CDR1 MNHEY, CDR2 SMNVEV (reference sequence).

The chain is built from TRBV19 and TRBJ2-7; D remains unclear. Germline V gene sequence: CDR1 LNHDA, CDR2 SQIVND (reference sequence). V gave up 3 bases and J gave up 2 bases, with 14 bases separating them. The CDR3 consists of 15 residues. CDR3 sequence: CASSMGQAPAYEQYF. The CDR3 DNA is TGTGCCAGTAGTATGGGTCAGGCCCCCGCCTACGAGCAGTACTTC.

The V gene is TRBV19, the J gene TRBJ2-5; D not certain. The end of the DNA is better explained by TRBJ2-7, so the J call may be wrong. There are 14 residues in the CDR3. Germline CDR1 and CDR2: LNHDA and SQIVND (reference sequence). In nucleotides, the CDR3 is TGTGCCAGTAGTATAGCCTCAGGAGACTACGAGCAGTACTTC. Its translation: CASSIASGDYEQYF.

This chain uses TRBV27 with TRBJ1-1, with 10 positions matching TRBD1. The CDR3 runs 16 residues. The trim removed 5 bases at V and 5 bases at J, leaving 11 bases unmatched. Germline V gene lookup returns CDR1 MNHEY and CDR2 SMNVEV (reference sequence). CDR3 amino acids: CASSLTLDRGQTEAFF. CDR3 nucleotide sequence: TGTGCCAGCAGTCTCACGTTAGACAGGGGGCAAACTGAAGCTTTCTTT.

The chain recombines TRBV6-5 with TRBJ1-3; no firm D call. V was pared by 2 bases and J by 0 bases, with 8 bases between. This CDR3 has 15 residues. Germline V lookup: CDR1 MNHEY, CDR2 SVGAGI. The CDR3 sequence is CASSYDGVSGNTIYF. The CDR3 DNA reads TGTGCCAGCAGTTACGATGGGGTCTCTGGAAACACCATATATTTT.

The V call is TRBV9, the J call TRBJ1-4; D call uncertain. CDR1 and CDR2 (germline): SGDLS, YYNGEE. Trimming cost V 2 bases and J 5 bases, with 10 bases left between them. The CDR3 contains 14 residues. The CDR3 sequence: CASSVKGGNEKLFF. The CDR3, as DNA: TGTGCCAGCAGCGTGAAGGGAGGGAATGAAAAACTGTTTTTT.

J is TRBJ2-1 and V is TRBV7-3; D gene unclear. The germline V gene encodes CDR1 SGHTA and CDR2 FQGTGA. With 5 bases removed from V and 1 base from J, the gap between germline ends came to 18 bases. This CDR3 has 17 amino acids. The CDR3 here is CASSPQTLRSSYNEQFF. CDR3 nucleotides: TGTGCCAGCAGCCCCCAAACACTCAGGAGTTCCTACAATGAGCAGTTCTTC.

The chain is built from TRBV5-5 and TRBJ2-7, with D maybe TRBD2 (5 bases). V lost 0 bases and J lost 2, with 15 bases in between. The CDR3 spans 16 residues. Looked up from germline, CDR1 is SGHKS and CDR2 is YYEKEE (reference sequence). The CDR3 DNA is TGTGCCAGCAGCTTGGCGGGAACAGAGACGACCTACGAGCAGTACTTC. It specifies CASSLAGTETTYEQYF. Variable domain in full (rest from reference TRBV5-5 and TRBJ2-7): DAGVTQSPTHLIKTRGQQVTLRCSPISGHKSVSWYQQVLGQGPQFIFQYYEKEERGRGNFPDRFSARQFPNYSSELNVNALLLGDSALYLCASSLAGTETTYEQYFGPGTRLTVT.